These 29 T cell receptor beta chains came from one sample sequenced in a study of cytomegalovirus exposure and HLA in healthy donors. PCR amplification relied on 60 Vbeta primers (plus 13 Jbeta primers). Clones were read by immunoSEQ multiplex PCR, and TCRdb kept only the in-frame ones, dropping some. The data show more than 65,000 clones, 75% to 80% seen once. The specimen sequenced was PBMCs. The receptors stem from a female donor in good health and CMV-seronegative.

The chain carries TRBV14 and TRBJ1-4, with TRBD1 identical over 9 bases. CDR1 and CDR2 (germline): SGHDN, FVKESK. The CDR3 is made up of 15 amino acids. The V gene end was trimmed by 2 bases and the J gene end by 8 bases; junction bases not matched to a gene: 6. The DNA for the CDR3 is TGTGCCAGCAGCCAAAAACAGGGGGCGGGAGAAAAACTGTTTTTT. This translates into CASSQKQGAGEKLFF. The whole variable domain, filled in from reference TRBV14 and TRBJ1-4, reads EAGVTQFPSHSVIEKGQTVTLRCDPISGHDNLYWYRRVMGKEIKFLLHFVKESKQDESGMPNNRFLAERTGGTYSTLKVQPAELEDSGVYFCASSQKQGAGEKLFFGSGTQLSVL.

The V call is TRBV18, the J call TRBJ2-5; TRBD2 is a possible D gene (6 bases). CDR1 and CDR2 from the germline V gene are KGHSH and LQKENI. This CDR3 is built from 12 residues. Trimming cost V 6 bases and J 14 bases, with 19 bases left between them. The CDR3 coding sequence is TGTGCCAGCTCCCTCGGGGACTCACCGTCCTACTTC. Translation gives CASSLGDSPSYF.

The chain uses TRBV30 and TRBJ1-6; D may be TRBD1 (5 bases). Looked up from germline, CDR1 is GTSNPN and CDR2 is SVGIG (reference sequence). The CDR3 consists of 13 residues. Trimming cost V 3 bases and J 9 bases, with 12 bases left between them. The DNA of the CDR3 is TGTGCCTGGAGCAACCGACAGTTTTCACCCCTCCACTTT. The encoded protein is CAWSNRQFSPLHF. The variable domain in full, completed from reference TRBV30 and TRBJ1-6, reads SQTIHQWPATLVQPVGSPLSLECTVEGTSNPNLYWYRQAAGRGLQLLFYSVGIGQISSEVPQNLSASRPQDRQFILSSKKLLLSDSGFYLCAWSNRQFSPLHFGNGTRLTVT.

V gene TRBV27 combines with J gene TRBJ2-7; 9 bases fit TRBD2. V shed 7 bases and J 3 bases; nucleotides not matched to a gene: 7. The CDR3 contains 14 residues. CDR1 MNHEY and CDR2 SMNVEV come from the germline V gene (reference sequence). The CDR3 nucleotides read TGTGCCAGCAATAGCGGGGGAGCTTTCTACGAGCAGTACTTC. It codes for CASNSGGAFYEQYF.

CDR3 sequence reads: CASSPESYNSPLHF. The CDR3 DNA reads TGTGCCAGCAGTCCTGAGAGCTATAATTCACCCCTCCACTTT. V and J are TRBV6-4 and TRBJ1-6; no reliable D call. Trimming removed 5 bases from V and 3 bases from J, with 8 bases in between. The V gene's germline CDR1 is MRHNA and CDR2 SNTAGT. The CDR3 extends over 14 amino acids.

This clone was seen once. The rearrangement joins TRBV19 to TRBJ2-7, with 7 bases fitting TRBD1. The CDR3 is 14 residues long. From germline, CDR1 is LNHDA and CDR2 SQIVND (reference sequence). The junction had 5 bases not matched to a gene; V was cut back by 4 bases and J by 2 bases. In DNA, the CDR3 is TGTGCCAGTAGTACGGGACAGCCACCCTACGAGCAGTACTTC. Translating gives CASSTGQPPYEQYF.

CDR3 residues: CATSRFRGQADHSGANVLTF. The CDR3 DNA reads as TGTGCCACCAGCAGGTTTAGGGGGCAGGCAGACCACTCTGGGGCCAACGTCCTGACTTTC. The chain is built from TRBV15 and TRBJ2-6; 7 bases are shared with TRBD1. The junction had 14 bases not matched to a gene; V was cut back by 3 bases and J by 0 bases. From germline, CDR1 is LNHNV and CDR2 YYDKDF (reference sequence). The CDR3 extends over 20 amino acids.

The chain employs TRBV5-8 and TRBJ2-5, with 9 bases aligning to TRBD1. V was pared by 4 bases and J by 5 bases, with 6 bases of the junction left unmatched. Germline loops: CDR1 SGHTS, CDR2 YDEGEE. This CDR3 is built from 14 residues. Written as DNA, the CDR3 is TGTGCCAGCAGCCGGACAGGGGACGGTGAGACCCAGTACTTC. This codes for CASSRTGDGETQYF.

This rearrangement joins TRBV7-6 to TRBJ2-2, with 9 bases aligning to TRBD1. CDR1 and CDR2 (germline): SGHVS, FNYEAQ. The ends lost 4 bases at V and 3 bases at J; junction bases unmatched: 3. This CDR3 region has 15 residues. The CDR3 loop is CASSWGQGYTGELFF. The CDR3 DNA is TGTGCCAGCAGCTGGGGACAGGGCTACACCGGGGAGCTGTTTTTT.

In its sample, this clone was seen a few times. This chain links TRBV30 with TRBJ1-2; 9 bases match TRBD1. From germline, CDR1 is GTSNPN and CDR2 SVGIG (reference sequence). This CDR3 contains 14 residues. V gave up 4 bases and J gave up 4 bases; unmatched junction bases: 7. The CDR3 region has the DNA TGTGCCTGGACCACCGGGACAGGGACCTATGGCTACACCTTC. This gives the protein CAWTTGTGTYGYTF.

DNA of the CDR3: TGTGCCAGCTCACCCGGACAGGGATCGAATGGCTACACCTTC. Amino acids: CASSPGQGSNGYTF. The J gene is TRBJ1-2, the V gene TRBV18; 8 nucleotides line up with TRBD1. Germline V gene data show CDR1 as KGHSH and CDR2 as LQKENI. After removal of 3 bases from V and 6 bases from J, the junction contained 6 bases not matched to a gene. The CDR3 is 14 amino acids.

The CDR3: CSVGGSQTGSYEQYF. The CDR3 nucleotides are TGCAGCGTTGGGGGATCCCAGACGGGGTCCTACGAGCAGTACTTC. The J gene is TRBJ2-7, the V gene TRBV29-1, with D perhaps matching TRBD2 (5 bases). The CDR3 extends over 15 amino acids. The V end was cut by 4 bases, the J end by 1 base, with 17 bases between. Germline CDR1 SQVTM, CDR2 ANQGSEA.

The rearrangement links TRBV27 to TRBJ2-1; tentative D call: TRBD1 (7 bases). Germline V gene lookup returns CDR1 MNHEY and CDR2 SMNVEV (reference sequence). The V end was cut by 7 bases, the J end by 4 bases, with 20 bases between. The length of the CDR3 is 16 residues. CDR3: CASTLLGQGGYNEQFF. CDR3 bases: TGTGCCAGCACCCTCCTTGGGCAGGGGGGTTACAATGAGCAGTTCTTC.

The chain recombines TRBV27 with TRBJ1-1; the D gene is possibly TRBD1 (5 bases). V was cut by 3 bases and J by 9 bases, with 17 bases left in between. Germline loops: CDR1 MNHEY, CDR2 SMNVEV (reference sequence). The CDR3 runs 14 residues. CDR3 sequence: CASSLGQGGAKAFF. In nucleotides, the CDR3 is TGTGCCAGCAGTTTGGGGCAGGGAGGAGCGAAAGCTTTCTTT.

The rearrangement links TRBV10-2 to TRBJ2-7; D is possibly TRBD2 (6 bases). The V gene's germline CDR1 is WSHSY and CDR2 SAAADI. V lost 3 bases to trimming and J lost 2 bases, with 14 bases between them. This CDR3 is built from 15 residues. The DNA for the CDR3 is TGCGCCAGCAGTGATGGAGGCGGAGGGACCTACGAGCAGTACTTC. Translating it yields CASSDGGGGTYEQYF.

This chain links TRBV11-2 with TRBJ1-2, with 10 positions matching TRBD1. Germline V gene data show CDR1 as SGHAT and CDR2 as FQNNGV. V shed 1 base, J shed 3 bases, and the junction held 11 bases outside the gene matches. The CDR3 extends over 18 amino acids. The CDR3 DNA reads as TGTGCCAGCAGCTTAGTGTGGGACGGGACAGGGGACGACTATGGCTACACCTTC. This encodes CASSLVWDGTGDDYGYTF.

The sample holds one count of this clone. This sequence joins TRBV28 and TRBJ1-1, with 8 bases that match TRBD1. The CDR3 is made up of 15 amino acids. The V and J ends lost 6 bases and 1 base, in that order; junction bases with no gene match: 7. CDR1 is MDHEN and CDR2 is SYDVKM in the germline V gene. This chain's CDR3 is CASSPGTGANTEAFF. CDR3 in DNA: TGTGCCAGCAGCCCTGGGACAGGCGCGAACACTGAAGCTTTCTTT.

The rearrangement uses TRBV19 and TRBJ2-7; TRBD1 might be the D (7 bases). Germline CDR1 reads LNHDA; CDR2 reads SQIVND (reference sequence). This CDR3 is built from 13 residues. Trimming left V 10 bases short and J 0 bases short, with 13 bases between. In nucleotides, the CDR3 is TGTGCCACCGCAGGGGGGAACTCCTACGAGCAGTACTTC. Encoded protein: CATAGGNSYEQYF.

This chain connects TRBV12-5 to TRBJ2-5; D may be TRBD1 (5 bases). Germline V gene data show CDR1 as LGHNT and CDR2 as FRNRAP. The CDR3 loop spans 13 amino acids. Trimming shortened V by 3 bases and J by 5 bases, and 10 bases separated the two germline ends. The CDR3 here is CASGLSGIETQYF. The CDR3, as DNA: TGTGCTAGTGGTTTATCAGGGATCGAGACCCAGTACTTC.

CDR3 protein: CASSLSVSGDTQYF. As DNA, the CDR3 is TGTGCCAGCAGCTTATCGGTTAGCGGGGATACGCAGTATTTT. This chain connects TRBV7-9 to TRBJ2-3; 7 bases line up with TRBD2. V lost 2 bases, J lost 6 bases, and 5 bases stayed unmatched. Germline V gene data show CDR1 as SEHNR and CDR2 as FQNEAQ (reference sequence). The CDR3 contains 14 residues. Based on the CDR3 plus reference TRBV7-9 and TRBJ2-3, the full variable domain is DTGVSQNPRHKITKRGQNVTFRCDPISEHNRLYWYRQTLGQGPEFLTYFQNEAQLEKSRLLSDRFSAERPKGSFSTLEIQRTEQGDSAMYLCASSLSVSGDTQYFGPGTRLTVL.

This chain links TRBV28 with TRBJ1-2; no clear D gene. The V and J ends lost 4 bases and 5 bases respectively, with 11 bases between them. Germline V CDR1 and CDR2: MDHEN, SYDVKM. This CDR3 region has 13 residues. The CDR3 DNA reads as TGTGCCAGCAGTTCCTGGACTGATTATGGCTACACCTTC. As protein: CASSSWTDYGYTF.

The chain is built from TRBV28 and TRBJ2-1; D is possibly TRBD2 (6 bases). V dropped 5 bases and J dropped 0 bases, with 14 bases sitting between them. The CDR3 totals 16 residues. Germline CDR1 MDHEN, CDR2 SYDVKM. CDR3 nucleotides: TGTGCCAGCAGTACCAAGCGGGCCATCTCCTACAATGAGCAGTTCTTC. This gives the protein CASSTKRAISYNEQFF.

This sequence joins TRBV28 and TRBJ2-1, with 7 bases lining up with TRBD2. The germline V gene encodes CDR1 MDHEN and CDR2 SYDVKM. The CDR3 totals 12 residues. Trimming cost V 9 bases and J 8 bases; bases outside gene matches: 7. The CDR3 DNA reads TGTGCCAGTTCTGGGAGGGCGGATGAGCAGTTCTTC. Translated, it gives CASSGRADEQFF.

This rearrangement joins TRBV10-1 to TRBJ1-4; D remains unclear. The CDR3 sequence is 17 residues long. V lost 6 bases and J lost 0, with 17 bases in between. Germline V gives CDR1 WNHNN, CDR2 SYGVQD (reference sequence). The CDR3 protein is CASSQSRPVATNEKLFF. In nucleotides, the CDR3 is TGCGCCAGCAGCCAATCACGCCCGGTTGCAACTAATGAAAAACTGTTTTTT.

The chain has TRBV2 and TRBJ1-4; no definite D call. The V gene's germline CDR1 is SNHLY and CDR2 FYNNEI. This CDR3 has 11 amino acids. Trimming took off 7 bases at V and 7 bases at J, with 7 bases between the two ends. For the CDR3, the DNA is TGTGCCAGCAAGGAGGGTGAAAAACTGTTTTTT. It translates to CASKEGEKLFF.

This clone was seen a few times. This chain joins TRBV28 and TRBJ1-1; D possibly corresponds to TRBD1 (6 bases). This CDR3 has 17 residues. V was cut by 5 bases and J by 7 bases, with 26 bases left in between. Germline assignment: CDR1 MDHEN and CDR2 SYDVKM. The chain's CDR3 is CASSATYTGLYGIEAFF. DNA for the CDR3: TGTGCCAGCAGTGCCACCTACACAGGGTTGTATGGGATTGAAGCTTTCTTT.

The chain combines TRBV9 with TRBJ1-3; the D is unclear. The CDR3 is 15 amino acids. Per germline, CDR1 SGDLS and CDR2 YYNGEE. The V and J ends lost 4 bases and 2 bases respectively, with 13 bases between them. CDR3 bases: TGTGCCAGCAGCCTAATTCCCATGCCTGGAAACACCATATATTTT. Its protein is CASSLIPMPGNTIYF.

V and J are TRBV5-4 and TRBJ1-1, with 7 bases that match TRBD1. Trimming took 4 bases from V and 3 from J; bases not matched to a gene: 3. This CDR3 comprises 13 residues. Germline lookup yields CDR1 SGHNT and CDR2 YYREEE (reference sequence). The DNA for the CDR3 is TGTGCCAGCAGCATAGGACAGGACACTGAAGCTTTCTTT. Translating gives CASSIGQDTEAFF. Together with reference TRBV5-4 and TRBJ1-1, the CDR3 gives the full variable domain: ETGVTQSPTHLIKTRGQQVTLRCSSQSGHNTVSWYQQALGQGPQFIFQYYREEENGRGNFPPRFSGLQFPNYSSELNVNALELDDSALYLCASSIGQDTEAFFGQGTRLTVV.

J is TRBJ2-7 and V is TRBV4-2; the match to TRBD2 covers 9 bases. This CDR3 comprises 14 residues. The V segment lost 0 bases and the J segment 4 bases; nucleotides outside the gene matches: 1. Looked up from germline, CDR1 is LGHNA and CDR2 is YNFKEQ. CDR3 DNA: TGTGCCAGCAGCCAAGATACTAGCGGGTACGAGCAGTACTTC. This codes for CASSQDTSGYEQYF.